Following are 24 T cell receptor beta chains from one sample sequenced in a study of T-cell reconstitution after alpha-beta-depleted transplantation in children. As it was prepared, the TCRbeta library received unique molecular identifiers. Each CDR3 protein is one row after TCRdb ran MiXCR on the PCR reads. Of 700,000 to 850,000 distinct CDR3 sequences listed, roughly 15% are singletons. Source: PBMCs, mostly from graft donor cells, taken 360 days after TCRalphabeta/CD19-depleted stem cell transplant. Receptor source: a male patient aged 10 to 17 who had a stem cell transplant for acute lymphoblastic leukemia, so the T cells may come from the graft donor.

This clonotype was observed a handful of times. V usage is TRBV12-3 or TRBV12-4 and J usage is TRBJ1-1, with 8 bases fitting TRBD1. This CDR3 contains 14 residues. V trimming: 6 bases; J trimming: 5 bases; junction bases outside the gene matches: 8. The CDR3 nucleotides are TGTGCCAGCAGACCCAGGGGGCGGGATACTGAAGCTTTCTTT. Its translation: CASRPRGRDTEAFF.

This clonotype appeared a few times. The chain joins TRBV5-1 to TRBJ2-7; tentative D call: TRBD2 (6 bases). This CDR3 comprises 14 residues. V lost 0 bases, J lost 3 bases, and 10 bases lay in between. Germline values: CDR1 SGHRS, CDR2 YFSETQ. The CDR3 region has the DNA TGCGCCAGCAGCTTGGACTGGGGAGGCTACGAGCAGTACTTC. Translation gives CASSLDWGGYEQYF.

The rearrangement uses TRBV5-1 and TRBJ2-3; 7 bases align to TRBD2. CDR3 size: 14 residues. Trimming at V came to 4 bases and at J to 2 bases, leaving 4 bases not matched to a gene. Germline V lookup: CDR1 SGHRS, CDR2 YFSETQ. CDR3 region: CASSPGTITDTQYF. The CDR3 region has the DNA TGCGCCAGCAGCCCCGGGACTATCACAGATACGCAGTATTTT.

This clonotype was observed a handful of times. The chain has TRBV4-1 and TRBJ1-1; D uncertain. CDR1 and CDR2 (germline): MGHRA, YSYEKL. CDR3 length: 15 amino acids. The V end lost 1 base, the J end lost 0 bases, and 9 bases lay between the germline ends. The CDR3 is CASSQGGSLNTEAFF. CDR3 nucleotide sequence: TGCGCCAGCAGCCAAGGGGGATCATTGAACACTGAAGCTTTCTTT.

The CDR3 nucleotides are TGTGCCAGCAGCGTAGGAGCACTAGCGTCAGACTACGAGCAGTACTTC. Encoded protein: CASSVGALASDYEQYF. The chain recombines TRBV9 with TRBJ2-7; 7 bases line up with TRBD2. The CDR3 runs to 16 residues. The V gene end was trimmed by 0 bases and the J gene end by 3 bases; junction bases not matched to a gene: 9. Germline CDR1 and CDR2: SGDLS and YYNGEE.

J is TRBJ2-2 and V is TRBV4-1; 8 positions match TRBD2. The CDR3 sequence is 17 residues long. V lost 6 bases to trimming and J lost 2 bases; unmatched junction nucleotides: 11. Germline V CDR1 and CDR2: MGHRA, YSYEKL. CDR3 region: CASRIFMGLGNTGELFF. The CDR3 DNA reads as TGCGCCAGCAGGATATTTATGGGACTAGGAAACACCGGGGAGCTGTTTTTT.

This clonotype was counted many times. CDR3 sequence: CASSLLGLLFSMEQFF. CDR3 DNA sequence: TGTGCCAGCAGTTTACTGGGACTCCTATTTTCAATGGAGCAGTTCTTC. V is TRBV12-3 or TRBV12-4 and J is TRBJ2-1; perhaps TRBD2 as D (6 bases). This CDR3 has 16 residues. Trimming shortened V by 2 bases and J by 10 bases, and 21 bases separated the two germline ends.

This clonotype was detected many times. This rearrangement joins TRBV7-8 to TRBJ2-2, with 13 positions matching TRBD2. Germline V CDR1 and CDR2: SGHVS, FQNEAQ. The CDR3 spans 17 residues. V lost 1 base and J lost 6; bases outside the gene matches: 5. CDR3 nucleotide sequence: TGTGCCAGCAGCTTAGGGCGGACTAGCGGGAGTCCCGGGGAGCTGTTTTTT. Translated, it gives CASSLGRTSGSPGELFF.

This clonotype was detected only a few times. J is TRBJ2-2 and V is TRBV6-1, with 8 bases aligning to TRBD1. With 1 base clipped from V and 5 bases from J, the junction kept 12 bases outside the gene matches. Germline values: CDR1 MNHNS, CDR2 SASEGT. The CDR3 is 18 residues long. The CDR3 loop is CASSEGFPGGAETGELFF. In DNA form, the CDR3 reads TGTGCCAGCAGTGAAGGGTTCCCAGGGGGCGCAGAGACCGGGGAGCTGTTTTTT.

For this clonotype: An end of the junction does not agree with germline; a read error may underlie this. CDR3 bases: TGTGCCAACAGCAAGGACTCCGGGGAGGGGACCGGGGAGCTGTTTTTT. It codes for CANSKDSGEGTGELFF. This chain joins TRBV7-2 and TRBJ2-2, with 7 nucleotides matching TRBD2. Germline lookup yields CDR1 SGHTA and CDR2 FQGNSA. CDR3 size: 16 residues. The complete variable domain, with remaining parts taken from reference TRBV7-2 and TRBJ2-2, reads GAGVSQSPSNKVTEKGKDVELRCDPISGHTALYWYRQSLGQGLEFLIYFQGNSAPDKSGLPSDRFSAERTGGSVSTLTIQRTQQEDSAVYLCANSKDSGEGTGELFFGEGSRLTVL.

The sample holds a few counts of this clonotype. The rearrangement links TRBV7-9 to TRBJ2-5; 8 nucleotides line up with TRBD2. Unmatched junction bases numbered 8, after V lost 3 bases and J lost 5 bases. The CDR3 covers 15 residues. CDR1 is SEHNR and CDR2 is FQNEAQ in the germline V gene (reference sequence). The CDR3 protein is CASSFLREVWETQYF. CDR3 DNA: TGTGCCAGCAGCTTCCTGCGGGAGGTGTGGGAGACCCAGTACTTC.

This clonotype was detected only a few times. This chain joins TRBV5-1 and TRBJ2-1; TRBD2 is a possible D gene (6 bases). Deletions cut 6 bases from V and 5 bases from J, with 24 bases between. CDR3 length: 17 amino acids. Germline CDR1 and CDR2: SGHRS and YFSETQ. The CDR3, as DNA: TGCGCCAGCATCAACACGTATAGCGGCCGAGCGCACAATGAGCAGTTCTTC. Translated, it gives CASINTYSGRAHNEQFF. The full variable domain, its missing parts supplied by reference TRBV5-1 and TRBJ2-1, is KAGVTQTPRYLIKTRGQQVTLSCSPISGHRSVSWYQQTPGQGLQFLFEYFSETQRNKGNFPGRFSGRQFSNSRSEMNVSTLELGDSALYLCASINTYSGRAHNEQFFGPGTRLTVL.

This clonotype was found many times. The chain employs TRBV5-1 and TRBJ2-3; 8 bases match TRBD2. CDR1 is SGHRS, CDR2 YFSETQ, per germline. The V gene end was trimmed by 4 bases and the J gene end by 4 bases; junction bases not matched to a gene: 2. The CDR3 sequence is 13 residues long. The CDR3 protein is CASSSGGADTQYF. CDR3 DNA sequence: TGCGCCAGCAGCAGCGGGGGAGCAGATACGCAGTATTTT. The full variable domain, with the rest looked up from reference TRBV5-1 and TRBJ2-3, is KAGVTQTPRYLIKTRGQQVTLSCSPISGHRSVSWYQQTPGQGLQFLFEYFSETQRNKGNFPGRFSGRQFSNSRSEMNVSTLELGDSALYLCASSSGGADTQYFGPGTRLTVL.

The chain is built from TRBV27 and TRBJ2-3; 8 bases agree with TRBD2. The J segment lost 0 bases and the V segment lost 7 bases, leaving 15 bases of the junction unmatched. CDR3 size: 18 residues. Germline V CDR1 and CDR2: MNHEY, SMNVEV (reference sequence). The CDR3 loop is CASTTHHSLAVSTDTQYF. The CDR3, as DNA: TGTGCCAGCACAACACACCATTCACTAGCGGTTAGCACAGATACGCAGTATTTT.

This clonotype appeared many times. The germline gene is not matched at one end of the junction; a read error may be the cause. The chain links TRBV12-3 or TRBV12-4 to TRBJ2-7; D not certain. The CDR3 runs to 11 residues. DNA for the CDR3: TGTGCCAGCAGCTTAGGTCTAGGGCAGTACTTC. It encodes CASSLGLGQYF.

The rearrangement joins TRBV11-2 to TRBJ2-7, with TRBD2 matching 7 bases. The CDR3 has 14 residues. Germline-derived CDR1 and CDR2 are SGHAT and FQNNGV. V shed 5 bases, J shed 2 bases, and the junction held 6 bases outside the gene matches. The DNA for the CDR3 is TGTGCCAGCAGCCGCGGGAGTAGGACCTACGAGCAGTACTTC. Translation: CASSRGSRTYEQYF.

This clonotype showed up just a few times. The chain employs TRBV5-1 and TRBJ2-7, with D possibly being TRBD2 (5 bases). Trimming shortened V by 1 base and J by 6 bases, and 11 bases separated the two germline ends. CDR1 and CDR2 from the germline V gene are SGHRS and YFSETQ. The CDR3 extends over 13 amino acids. The CDR3 loop reads CASSLRGRSEQYF. DNA of the CDR3: TGCGCCAGCAGCTTGCGGGGTAGGAGCGAGCAGTACTTC.

V is TRBV9 and J is TRBJ2-2; D is undetermined. The germline V gene has CDR1 SGDLS and CDR2 YYNGEE. Trimming took 0 bases from V and 1 from J, leaving 4 bases between them. The CDR3 has 14 amino acids. The CDR3 region has the DNA TGTGCCAGCAGCGTAGGCTGGAACACCGGGGAGCTGTTTTTT. Its protein product is CASSVGWNTGELFF. The whole variable domain, remainder taken from reference TRBV9 and TRBJ2-2, is DSGVTQTPKHLITATGQRVTLRCSPRSGDLSVYWYQQSLDQGLQFLIQYYNGEERAKGNILERFSAQQFPDLHSELNLSSLELGDSALYFCASSVGWNTGELFFGEGSRLTVL.

The V and J genes are TRBV30 and TRBJ1-1; D is perhaps TRBD1 (6 bases). This CDR3 has 13 amino acids. Trimming left V 8 bases short and J 1 base short, with 14 bases between. CDR1 GTSNPN and CDR2 SVGIG come from the germline V gene (reference sequence). CDR3 bases: TGTGCCCTAAAAGACAGGACGAACACTGAAGCTTTCTTT. Translated: CALKDRTNTEAFF.

In its sample, this clonotype was seen a few times. The CDR3 region is CASSLFSSFNTEAFF. DNA of the CDR3: TGCGCCAGCAGCTTGTTCAGTAGTTTTAACACTGAAGCTTTCTTT. This chain links TRBV5-1 with TRBJ1-1; D is unclear. Germline CDR1 is SGHRS and CDR2 is YFSETQ. The CDR3 is 15 amino acids. Trimming took 1 base from V and 2 from J, leaving 12 bases between them.

This clonotype occurred a few times. This chain uses TRBV12-3 or TRBV12-4 with TRBJ2-7; unclear D gene. The CDR3 spans 15 residues. Trimming pared 4 bases from V and 1 base from J, leaving 14 bases between. CDR3 sequence reads: CASSSRPTGSYEQYF. In nucleotides, the CDR3 is TGTGCCAGCAGTTCGCGACCGACTGGATCCTACGAGCAGTACTTC.

Only a few counts were recorded for this clonotype. The V and J genes are TRBV12-3 or TRBV12-4 and TRBJ2-5, with 7 bases aligning to TRBD1. V lost 1 base to trimming and J lost 5 bases; unmatched junction nucleotides: 4. The CDR3 length is 14 residues. The CDR3 protein is CASSLEDREETQYF. CDR3 DNA sequence: TGTGCCAGCAGTTTAGAAGACAGGGAGGAGACCCAGTACTTC.

There are many counts of this clonotype. This chain uses TRBV20-1 with TRBJ1-1, with D perhaps TRBD1 (5 bases). Germline V gives CDR1 DFQATT, CDR2 SNEGSKA (reference sequence). The V end lost 3 bases, the J end lost 3 bases, and 8 bases lay between the germline ends. This CDR3 contains 12 residues. CDR3 bases: TGCAGTGCTAGCCGGGGGGACACTGAAGCTTTCTTT. This gives the protein CSASRGDTEAFF.

The chain links TRBV5-1 to TRBJ2-2; D is ambiguous. CDR3 length: 13 residues. Germline values: CDR1 SGHRS, CDR2 YFSETQ. The germline V and J ends were trimmed by 7 bases and 3 bases, with 10 bases remaining between them. The CDR3 region is CASRNGHTGELFF. DNA of the CDR3: TGCGCCAGCCGCAACGGACACACCGGGGAGCTGTTTTTT.